The source of this T cell receptor (beta chain) is a study of spatial heterogeneity in lung cancer. In the study overall: Detected sequences consistently included more beta-chain ones than alpha-chain ones.

The germline CDR1 and CDR2 sequences are SGHAT and FQNNGV. The CDR3 runs to 15 residues. Trimming removed 2 bases from V and 4 bases from J, with 12 bases in between. Study-level points and caveats: Counts of expanded intratumoral alpha and beta TCRs tracked tumor mutation counts. When ubiquitous and regional expanded TCRs were counted, their numbers tracked ubiquitous and regional nonsynonymous mutations, respectively.

Every molecule of TCR cDNA had its own unique molecular identifier. TCRdb independently ran MiXCR on the 5' RACE reads; one entry per CDR3 protein. The sample gives 20,000 to 25,000 distinct CDR3 sequences, approximately 15% of which show up once; more than 30% is in the top ten. As for time point: sample taken at primary tumor resection. Unsorted samples of tumor, nontumor lung or frozen PBMC had their whole RNA sequenced. Notes on this clonotype: Its cognate antigen is unknown.

Sequenced material: lung tumor tissue, taken at surgery. The chain is built from TRBV11-2 and TRBJ2-1; possibly TRBD1 or TRBD2 for D (5 bases each). The source of this sequence is a female donor with early-stage non-small cell lung cancer. The CDR3 protein is CASSLRDHSYNEQFF. CDR3 bases: TGTGCCAGCAGCTTACGGGACCACTCATACAATGAGCAGTTCTTC. Full variable domain (rest looked up from reference TRBV11-2 and TRBJ2-1): EAGVAQSPRYKIIEKRQSVAFWCNPISGHATLYWYQQILGQGPKLLIQFQNNGVVDDSQLPKDRFSAERLKGVDSTLKIQPAKLEDSAVYLCASSLRDHSYNEQFFGPGTRLTVL.